This is a list of T cell receptor beta chains from one sample in a study of shared clonotypes between healthy human individuals. TCRdb's table, derived via immunoSEQ multiplex PCR, lists solely in-frame clones and lacks some. This sample yields about 2.1 million clones, of which 80% to 95% are seen a single time; about 1.7% belongs to the top ten. The sequencing input was naive CD8+ T cells from PBMCs. Every receptor here comes from a man between 18 and 29 years old in good health. Some clones in this sample may be carry-over from other donors' samples. Each CDR3 is given with its conserved first and last residue. A D gene is named only where the DNA matches it firmly. Not all rows give a size; the values are once, few, many and, for expanded clones, a class.

D | J | V | size | CDR3 | DNA
. | TRBJ2-7 | TRBV19 | . | CASSTIPSDRLYEQYF | TGTGCCAGTAGTACAATTCCTAGCGACCGTTTATACGAGCAGTACTTC
TRBD2 | TRBJ2-2 | TRBV29-1 | . | CSVEIFETSGVNTGELFF | TGCAGCGTTGAAATCTTCGAGACTAGCGGGGTGAACACCGGGGAGCTGTTTTTT
. | TRBJ2-2 | TRBV6-5 | . | CASSYSLRGELFF | TGTGCCAGCAGTTACTCGTTACGGGGGGAGCTGTTTTTT
TRBD1 | TRBJ2-7 | TRBV10-3 | . | CAISKPGTGGSYEQYF | TGTGCCATCAGTAAGCCAGGGACAGGCGGCTCCTACGAGCAGTACTTC
TRBD1 | TRBJ1-5 | TRBV7-6 | . | CASSDRDQPQHF | TGTGCCAGCAGCGACAGGGATCAGCCCCAGCATTTT
. | TRBJ1-2 | TRBV5-1 | once | CASNNPGRANYGYTF | TGCGCCAGCAATAATCCGGGACGAGCTAACTATGGCTACACCTTC
TRBD1 | TRBJ1-2 | TRBV19 | . | CASSREAPRGNYGYTF | TGTGCCAGTAGTCGAGAAGCGCCCAGGGGGAACTATGGCTACACCTTC
TRBD1 | TRBJ1-1 | TRBV4-1 | few | CASSPRTGSTEAFF | TGCGCCAGCAGCCCGAGGACAGGGAGTACTGAAGCTTTCTTT
. | TRBJ1-1 | TRBV6-5 | . | CASSYGGLNTEAFF | TGTGCCAGCAGTTACGGGGGCCTGAACACTGAAGCTTTCTTT
. | TRBJ2-1 | TRBV7-3 | . | CASSLVMGNNEQFF | TGTGCCAGCAGCTTAGTTATGGGTAACAATGAGCAGTTCTTC
. | TRBJ2-2 | TRBV6-1 | . | CASINRGRLTGELFF | TGTGCCAGCATAAACCGGGGGCGACTCACCGGGGAGCTGTTTTTT
. | TRBJ2-7 | TRBV5-6 | . | CASSLGQLRTYEQYF | TGTGCCAGCAGCCTCGGACAGTTAAGGACCTACGAGCAGTACTTC
. | TRBJ1-1 | TRBV7-9 | . | CASSLGMVTGAFF | TGTGCCAGCAGCTTAGGTATGGTGACGGGTGCTTTCTTT
. | TRBJ2-2 | TRBV4-3 | . | CASSVSRTGELFF | TGCGCCAGCAGTGTATCCCGAACCGGGGAGCTGTTTTTT
. | TRBJ1-4 | TRBV9 | . | CASSVYDSAKGDEKLFF | TGTGCCAGCAGCGTATACGACAGTGCGAAAGGTGATGAAAAACTGTTTTTT
. | TRBJ1-1 | TRBV9 | once | CASSVGAGPSNTEAFF | TGTGCCAGCAGCGTAGGCGCCGGACCTTCGAACACTGAAGCTTTCTTT
. | TRBJ2-2 | TRBV7-9 | . | CASSTQPGDTKGTGELFF | TGTGCCAGCAGCACGCAGCCCGGGGACACGAAAGGTACCGGGGAGCTGTTTTTT
. | TRBJ1-5 | TRBV14 | . | CASSRDGRTPQHF | TGTGCCAGCAGCCGGGACGGGCGCACGCCCCAGCATTTT
TRBD1 | TRBJ2-7 | TRBV27 | once | CASGSGTVSYEQYF | TGTGCCAGCGGATCCGGGACAGTCTCCTACGAGCAGTACTTC
. | TRBJ1-1 | TRBV5-5 | . | CASSSTNTEAFF | TGTGCCAGCAGCTCGACGAACACTGAAGCTTTCTTT
. | TRBJ2-7 | TRBV6-5 | . | CASTNVAFYEQYF | TGTGCCAGCACTAACGTGGCCTTCTACGAGCAGTACTTC
TRBD1 | TRBJ2-3 | TRBV27 | . | CASSAPGQEHTDTQYF | TGTGCCAGCAGTGCCCCGGGACAGGAGCACACAGATACGCAGTATTTT